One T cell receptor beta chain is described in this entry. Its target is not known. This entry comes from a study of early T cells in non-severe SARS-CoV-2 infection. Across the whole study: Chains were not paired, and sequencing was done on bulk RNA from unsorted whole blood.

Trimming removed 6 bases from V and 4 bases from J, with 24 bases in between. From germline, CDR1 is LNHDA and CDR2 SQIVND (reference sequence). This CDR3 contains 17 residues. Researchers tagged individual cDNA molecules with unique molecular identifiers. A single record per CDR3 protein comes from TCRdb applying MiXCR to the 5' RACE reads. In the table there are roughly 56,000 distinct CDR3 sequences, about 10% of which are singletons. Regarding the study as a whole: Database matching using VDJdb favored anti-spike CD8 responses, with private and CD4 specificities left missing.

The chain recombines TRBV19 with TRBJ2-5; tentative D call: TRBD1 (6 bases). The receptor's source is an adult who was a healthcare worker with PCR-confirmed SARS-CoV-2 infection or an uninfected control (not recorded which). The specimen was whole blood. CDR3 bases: TGTGCCAGTAGCCCTATTCTAAACAGGGAGAGGGGAGAGACCCAGTACTTC. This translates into CASSPILNRERGETQYF.